The 8 T cell receptor beta chains below come from one sample, sequenced in a study of cytomegalovirus exposure and HLA in healthy donors. The PCR contained 60 Vbeta and 13 Jbeta primers. The data were produced by immunoSEQ multiplex PCR, yet TCRdb's version contains in-frame clones alone and is incomplete. The sample lists approximately 110,000 clones; 77% were seen once. The sequencing sample was made of PBMCs. Receptors were obtained from a woman aged 40 to 50 in good health and CMV-seropositive.

This clone has more than one count but fewer than ten. This chain links TRBV5-4 with TRBJ1-1; D uncertain. Germline lookup yields CDR1 SGHNT and CDR2 YYREEE (reference sequence). Between the trimmed V and J ends, which lost 4 bases and 2 bases, there was a span of 12 bases. The CDR3 loop spans 14 amino acids. CDR3 region: CASSHTGENTEAFF. CDR3 nucleotide sequence: TGTGCCAGCAGCCACACCGGGGAAAACACTGAAGCTTTCTTT.

The J gene is TRBJ1-4, the V gene TRBV28; TRBD1 matches at 8 bases. The CDR3 extends over 13 amino acids. V shed 9 bases and J 8 bases; nucleotides not matched to a gene: 8. Germline V CDR1 and CDR2: MDHEN, SYDVKM. CDR3 amino acids: CASGQGLAEKLFF. The CDR3 DNA sequence: TGTGCCAGTGGACAGGGTTTGGCAGAAAAACTGTTTTTT.

This clone was picked up a small number of times. This sequence joins TRBV6-5 and TRBJ2-1, with D perhaps TRBD2 (5 bases). The germline V gene has CDR1 MNHEY and CDR2 SVGAGI. Between the trimmed V and J ends, which lost 2 bases and 8 bases, there was a span of 10 bases. The CDR3 runs 13 residues. The CDR3 nucleotides read TGTGCCAGCAGTTACGGGAGCGCCCATGAGCAGTTCTTC. Translating gives CASSYGSAHEQFF.

This chain connects TRBV28 to TRBJ1-5, with TRBD1 identical over 12 bases. The CDR3 has 16 residues. Germline V gene data show CDR1 as MDHEN and CDR2 as SYDVKM. The V segment lost 5 bases and the J segment 7 bases; nucleotides outside the gene matches: 9. For the CDR3, the DNA is TGTGCCAGCAGTACGCCGGGACAGGGGGCTCGGCAGCCCCAGCATTTT. Amino acid sequence: CASSTPGQGARQPQHF.

The V gene is TRBV7-9, the J gene TRBJ2-1; 16 positions match TRBD2. Germline-derived CDR1 and CDR2 are SEHNR and FQNEAQ (reference sequence). Unmatched junction bases numbered 7, after V lost 4 bases and J lost 10 bases. The CDR3 consists of 16 residues. In DNA, the CDR3 is TGTGCCAGCAGCTCGGGACTAGCGGGAGGGCCGGTCGAGCAGTTCTTC. Its translation is CASSSGLAGGPVEQFF.

The V gene is TRBV7-3, the J gene TRBJ2-2, with 9 nucleotides matching TRBD1. V shed 0 bases, J shed 11 bases, and the junction held 7 bases outside the gene matches. CDR3 length: 15 amino acids. CDR1 and CDR2 from the germline V gene are SGHTA and FQGTGA. CDR3 DNA: TGTGCCAGCAGCTTAACGGGACAGGGAGTGGGTGAGCTGTTTTTT. Protein sequence: CASSLTGQGVGELFF.

The chain has TRBV6-5 and TRBJ1-6; 7 bases are a match to TRBD1. CDR1 is MNHEY, CDR2 SVGAGI, per germline. This CDR3 is built from 14 residues. V shed 6 bases and J 5 bases; nucleotides not matched to a gene: 4. This chain's CDR3 is CASRTGTDNSPLHF. The CDR3 nucleotides read TGTGCCAGCAGGACCGGGACAGATAATTCACCCCTCCACTTT.

The chain uses TRBV28 and TRBJ2-5; tentatively, D is TRBD1 (6 bases). The CDR3 runs 16 residues. Germline CDR1 MDHEN, CDR2 SYDVKM. Trimming removed 2 bases at V and 1 base at J, with 14 bases between. CDR3 DNA sequence: TGTGCCAGCAGTTTAAGATTTCAGGGGCCCCAAGAGACCCAGTACTTC. It codes for CASSLRFQGPQETQYF.